The following is a T cell receptor (beta chain) sequence with its context. The antigen remains unidentified. This specimen belongs to a study of breast tumors, draining lymph nodes, adjacent tissues. Study conclusions and caveats: Tumors had less TCR diversity than lymph nodes, more than nontumor tissue.

Axillary draining lymph nodes of breast cancer patients supplied the node samples. TCRdb reprocessed the multiplex PCR reads with MiXCR, giving one entry per CDR3 protein. The sample lists about 180,000 distinct CDR3 sequences, 33% occurring once. J gave up 8 bases and V 6 bases, and 11 bases lay outside the gene matches. Germline V CDR1 and CDR2: DFQATT, SNEGSKA (reference sequence). CDR3 size: 14 residues. Material for sequencing was axillary lymph node tissue. The clonotype comes from a female donor with breast cancer. Some clones in this sample may be carry-over from other donors' samples. The rearrangement joins TRBV20-1 to TRBJ2-2; 8 positions match TRBD2. As DNA, the CDR3 is TGCAGTGCCGTAGGCGGGAGGTTGAAAGGGGAGCTGTTTTTT. It is translated as CSAVGGRLKGELFF.